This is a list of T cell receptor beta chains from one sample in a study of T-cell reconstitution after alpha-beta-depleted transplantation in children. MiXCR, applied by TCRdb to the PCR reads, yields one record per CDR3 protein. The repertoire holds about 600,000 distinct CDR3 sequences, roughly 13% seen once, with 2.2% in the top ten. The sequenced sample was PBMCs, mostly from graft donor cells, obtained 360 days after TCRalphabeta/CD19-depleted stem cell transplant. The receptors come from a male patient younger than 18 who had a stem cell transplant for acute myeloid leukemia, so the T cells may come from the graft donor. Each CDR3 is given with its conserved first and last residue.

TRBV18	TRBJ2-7	CASSPGGVEYEQYF
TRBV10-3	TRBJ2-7	CAISAIRWSGTSGVNYEQYF
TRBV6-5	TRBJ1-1	CASSYFGTGGPEAFF
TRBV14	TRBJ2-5	CASSQEPGGQETQYF
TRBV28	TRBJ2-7	CASRPGRRDYEQYF
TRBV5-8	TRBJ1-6	CASSPPSSSYNSPLHF
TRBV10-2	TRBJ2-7	CASRRELYYEQYF
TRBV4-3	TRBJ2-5	CASSQVITFGFSETQYF
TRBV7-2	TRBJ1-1	CASSLAQRGEGWNTEAFF
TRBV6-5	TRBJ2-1	CASSYRPVSYNEQFF
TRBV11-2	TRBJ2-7	CATGGSPYEQYF
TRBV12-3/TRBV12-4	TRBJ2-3	CASSPGTSGKFTDTQYF
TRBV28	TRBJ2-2	CASSSRGGTNTGELFF
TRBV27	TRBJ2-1	CASSQGNRVEQFF
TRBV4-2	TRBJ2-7	CASSRGLAGVLINEQYF
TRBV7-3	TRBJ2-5	CASSSGLARDQETQYF
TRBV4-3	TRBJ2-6	CASSQGGLAGRAGANVLTF
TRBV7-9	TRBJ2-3	CASSIGIYTQYF
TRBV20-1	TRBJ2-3	CSATTGGGTDTQYF
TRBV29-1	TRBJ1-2	CSVVGGGKDGYTF
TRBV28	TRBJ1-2	CASSLSSLLGDKYGYTF
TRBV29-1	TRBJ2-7	CSVKTSGRVGRGEQYF
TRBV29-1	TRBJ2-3	CSVEANTQYF
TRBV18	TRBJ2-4	CASSPSAVRAKNIQYF
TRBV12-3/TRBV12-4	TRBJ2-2	CASRPRGYRAGRGYTGELFF
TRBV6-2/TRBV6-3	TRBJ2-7	CASSYYGISSYEQYF
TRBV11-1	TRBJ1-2	CASSLFGGHNYGYTF
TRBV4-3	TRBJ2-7	CASSLKVLWQTPYEQYF
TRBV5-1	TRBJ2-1	CASSPGLAGRREQFF
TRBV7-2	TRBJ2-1	CASSLSSGRVISEQFF
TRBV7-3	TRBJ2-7	CASSTTGGRTYEQYF
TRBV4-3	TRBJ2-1	CASSQEGNRVYEQFF
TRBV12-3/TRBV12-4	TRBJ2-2	CASSVAGVHTGELFF
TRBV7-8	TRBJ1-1	CASSPGQGGDEAFF
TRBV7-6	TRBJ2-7	CASSFDVF
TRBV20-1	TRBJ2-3	CSLGLTDTQYF
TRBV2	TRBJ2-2	CASRPAGPGTGELFF
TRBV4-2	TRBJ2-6	CASSQVKGAGSGANVLTF
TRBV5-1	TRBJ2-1	CASSLTGPGEQFF
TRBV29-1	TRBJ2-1	CSVAGLAEASYNEQFF
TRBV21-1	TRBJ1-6	CASRAGTGGFSPLHF
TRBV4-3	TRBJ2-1	CASSQEELVSYNEQFF
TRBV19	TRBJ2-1	CASSPWTALGNYEQFF
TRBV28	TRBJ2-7	CASSYLRREQYF
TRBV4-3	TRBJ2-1	CASSQEKNYEQFF